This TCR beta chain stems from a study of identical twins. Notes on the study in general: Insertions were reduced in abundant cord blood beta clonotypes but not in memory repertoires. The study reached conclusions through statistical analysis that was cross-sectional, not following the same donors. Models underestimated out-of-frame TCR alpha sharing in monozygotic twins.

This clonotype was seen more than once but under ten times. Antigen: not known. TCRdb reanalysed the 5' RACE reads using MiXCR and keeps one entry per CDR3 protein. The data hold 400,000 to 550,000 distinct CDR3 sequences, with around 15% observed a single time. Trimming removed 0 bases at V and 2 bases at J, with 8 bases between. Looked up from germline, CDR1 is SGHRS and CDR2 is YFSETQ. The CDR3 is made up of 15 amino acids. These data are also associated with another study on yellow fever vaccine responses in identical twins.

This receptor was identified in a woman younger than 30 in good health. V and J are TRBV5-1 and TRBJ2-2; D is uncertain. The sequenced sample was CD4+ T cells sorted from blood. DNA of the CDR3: TGCGCCAGCAGCTTGGGACGAGGAAACACCGGGGAGCTGTTTTTT. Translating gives CASSLGRGNTGELFF.